This T cell receptor beta chain emerged from a study of T-cell memory formation after mild COVID-19. Whole-study results and caveats: What remained unconfirmed was the SARS-CoV-2 specificity of second-wave clones peaking on day 37.

This clonotype appeared a few times. Its antigen is not known. A single record per CDR3 protein comes from TCRdb applying MiXCR to the 5' RACE reads. The data hold some 150,000 distinct CDR3 sequences, with less than 20% observed a single time. Sequencing was carried out using PBMCs or a T cell subset sorted from them (not recorded which). This TCR came from an adult woman who had mild COVID-19 (a few samples of this study predate the infection). Cell type and time point are not known.

The CDR3 loop is CASSYSPGGLETQYF. The CDR3 region has the DNA TGTGCCAGCAGTTACTCTCCAGGGGGCCTCGAGACCCAGTACTTC. The rearrangement links TRBV6-5 to TRBJ2-5, with 8 bases identical to TRBD1. Germline CDR1 reads MNHEY; CDR2 reads SVGAGI. Trimming took 0 bases from V and 5 from J; bases not matched to a gene: 5. The CDR3 loop spans 15 amino acids.